Below are 14 T cell receptor beta chains sequenced from a single sample in a study of T-cell memory formation after mild COVID-19. TCRdb re-analysed the 5' RACE reads in MiXCR, keeping a single row per CDR3 protein. The sample lists 300,000 to 400,000 distinct CDR3 sequences, 15% to 20% occurring once. Sequencing input: PBMCs or a T cell subset sorted from them (not recorded which). These TCRs come from a man aged 18 to 29 who had mild COVID-19 (a few samples of this study predate the infection). Cell type and time point are not known.

J is TRBJ2-5 and V is TRBV2, with TRBD2 matching over 14 bases. The CDR3 length is 16 residues. Germline loops: CDR1 SNHLY, CDR2 FYNNEI. V gave up 4 bases and J gave up 3 bases; unmatched junction bases: 4. The CDR3 protein is CASSGGLAGVEETQYF. Here the CDR3 DNA reads TGTGCCAGCAGTGGGGGACTAGCGGGGGTAGAAGAGACCCAGTACTTC. The full variable domain, completed using reference TRBV2 and TRBJ2-5, is EPEVTQTPSHQVTQMGQEVILRCVPISNHLYFYWYRQILGQKVEFLVSFYNNEISEKSEIFDDQFSVERPDGSNFTLKIRSTKLEDSAMYFCASSGGLAGVEETQYFGPGTRLLVL.

This clonotype showed up just a few times. The V gene is TRBV20-1, the J gene TRBJ1-1; D possibly corresponds to TRBD1 (5 bases). Trimming took off 4 bases at V and 4 bases at J, with 13 bases between the two ends. CDR1 is DFQATT and CDR2 is SNEGSKA in the germline V gene (reference sequence). This CDR3 is 13 amino acids long. In DNA form, the CDR3 reads TGCAGTGCTACCCAGGGAAGGTTCACTGAAGCTTTCTTT. Its protein product is CSATQGRFTEAFF.

The rearrangement joins TRBV19 to TRBJ1-6; D unresolved. The V gene's germline CDR1 is LNHDA and CDR2 SQIVND (reference sequence). This CDR3 is 15 amino acids long. Trimming shortened V by 2 bases and J by 9 bases, and 14 bases separated the two germline ends. This CDR3 is CASSINRSYGSPLHF. The DNA for the CDR3 is TGTGCCAGTAGTATAAATCGGAGCTACGGTTCACCCCTCCACTTT.

This clonotype was counted only a few times. V is TRBV11-2 and J is TRBJ2-7, with D hard to call. The CDR3 has 13 residues. Trimming removed 4 bases at V and 6 bases at J, with 13 bases between. Per germline, CDR1 SGHAT and CDR2 FQNNGV. The CDR3 nucleotides read TGTGCCAGCAGCTCCCGCGCCACGGGCGAGCAGTACTTC. It yields the protein CASSSRATGEQYF.

This clonotype turned up a few times. The chain employs TRBV7-6 and TRBJ2-3; 12 positions match TRBD2. V dropped 5 bases and J dropped 3; count of bases not matched to a gene: 6. The CDR3 is 16 amino acids. Germline CDR1 and CDR2: SGHVS and FNYEAQ. DNA for the CDR3: TGTGCCAGCAGCGACCTAGCGGGGGGGATAACAGATACGCAGTATTTT. Encoded protein: CASSDLAGGITDTQYF.

V is TRBV18 and J is TRBJ2-7; D is possibly TRBD1 (6 bases). CDR1 is KGHSH and CDR2 is LQKENI in the germline V gene. V lost 6 bases, J lost 3 bases, and 15 bases lay in between. This CDR3 is 14 amino acids long. The chain's CDR3 is CASSRRDTFYEQYF. CDR3 nucleotides: TGTGCCAGCTCCCGCCGGGACACCTTCTACGAGCAGTACTTC.

This clonotype appeared a few times. The chain carries TRBV20-1 and TRBJ2-1; TRBD1 matches at 7 bases. Per germline, CDR1 DFQATT and CDR2 SNEGSKA (reference sequence). Germline trimming cut 1 base from V and 5 bases from J; bases unmatched to any gene: 8. The CDR3 loop spans 15 amino acids. CDR3 DNA: TGCAGTGCTAGAGTTGACAGGGTTACTAACAATGAGCAGTTCTTC. Translation: CSARVDRVTNNEQFF.

This clonotype appeared a single time. This sequence joins TRBV6-5 and TRBJ2-7; tentatively, D is TRBD2 (5 bases). The CDR3 runs 16 residues. V shed 5 bases and J shed 2 bases, with 19 bases lying between them. Per germline, CDR1 MNHEY and CDR2 SVGAGI. The CDR3 sequence is CASSLLGGLIPYEQYF. Here the CDR3 DNA reads TGTGCCAGCAGTCTACTAGGAGGACTGATACCCTACGAGCAGTACTTC.

The chain carries TRBV24-1 and TRBJ1-2; the D gene is possibly TRBD1 (5 bases). CDR1 is KGHDR and CDR2 is SFDVKD in the germline V gene. The V and J ends lost 5 bases and 2 bases respectively, with 17 bases between them. This CDR3 is built from 16 residues. This CDR3 reads CATSARTLGENYGYTF. CDR3 DNA sequence: TGTGCCACCAGTGCCCGGACACTTGGGGAAAACTATGGCTACACCTTC.

V is TRBV4-1 and J is TRBJ2-5, with D hard to call. Germline assignment: CDR1 MGHRA and CDR2 YSYEKL. Between the trimmed V and J ends, which lost 4 bases and 1 base, there was a span of 7 bases. CDR3 size: 13 residues. CDR3 protein: CASSPHTQETQYF. The CDR3 DNA sequence: TGCGCCAGCAGCCCACATACCCAAGAGACCCAGTACTTC.

The V call is TRBV3-1, the J call TRBJ1-1; D possibly corresponds to TRBD1 (5 bases). V lost 6 bases and J lost 1, with 9 bases in between. Germline V gene lookup returns CDR1 LGHDT and CDR2 YNNKEL (reference sequence). The CDR3 contains 13 residues. The CDR3 DNA reads TGTGCCAGCAGGACGGGGACGAACACTGAAGCTTTCTTT. Its translation is CASRTGTNTEAFF.

There are a few counts of this clonotype. V is TRBV7-6 and J is TRBJ2-1; 8 bases fit TRBD1. Trimming took 3 bases from V and 5 from J; bases not matched to a gene: 9. The germline V gene encodes CDR1 SGHVS and CDR2 FNYEAQ. The CDR3 is 16 amino acids. The CDR3 nucleotides read TGTGCCAGCAGCTTCTCGGACAGGGCAAGGGACAATGAGCAGTTCTTC. It codes for CASSFSDRARDNEQFF.

The chain employs TRBV12-3 or TRBV12-4 and TRBJ2-1; 8 nucleotides agree with TRBD1. This CDR3 region has 13 residues. Trimming removed 5 bases from V and 8 bases from J; junction bases left unmatched: 5. CDR3 residues: CASSPGTGYEQFF. As DNA, the CDR3 is TGTGCCAGCAGTCCCGGGACAGGCTATGAGCAGTTCTTC.

The genes are TRBV18 and TRBJ2-1, with 8 bases identical to TRBD1. The CDR3 extends over 17 amino acids. Looked up from germline, CDR1 is KGHSH and CDR2 is LQKENI. The J segment lost 1 base and the V segment lost 5 bases, leaving 10 bases of the junction unmatched. This CDR3 reads CASSTSDGTGSYNEQFF. CDR3 coding DNA: TGTGCCAGCTCAACTTCAGATGGGACAGGTTCCTACAATGAGCAGTTCTTC.